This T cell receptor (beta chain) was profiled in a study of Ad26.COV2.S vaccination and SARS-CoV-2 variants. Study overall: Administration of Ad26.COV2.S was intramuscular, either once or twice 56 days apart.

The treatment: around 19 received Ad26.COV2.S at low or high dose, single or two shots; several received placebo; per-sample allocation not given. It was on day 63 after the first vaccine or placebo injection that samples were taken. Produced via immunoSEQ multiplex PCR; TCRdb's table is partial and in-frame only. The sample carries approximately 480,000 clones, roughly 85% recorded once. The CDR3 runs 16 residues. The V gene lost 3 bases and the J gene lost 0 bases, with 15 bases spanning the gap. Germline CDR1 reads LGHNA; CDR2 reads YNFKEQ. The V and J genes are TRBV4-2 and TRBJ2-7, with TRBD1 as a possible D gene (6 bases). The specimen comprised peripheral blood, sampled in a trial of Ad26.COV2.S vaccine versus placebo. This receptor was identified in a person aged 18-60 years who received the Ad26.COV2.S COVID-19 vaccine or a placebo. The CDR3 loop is CASSHLSGTNSYEQYF. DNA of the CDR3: TGTGCCAGCAGCCACCTTTCCGGGACAAACTCCTACGAGCAGTACTTC.